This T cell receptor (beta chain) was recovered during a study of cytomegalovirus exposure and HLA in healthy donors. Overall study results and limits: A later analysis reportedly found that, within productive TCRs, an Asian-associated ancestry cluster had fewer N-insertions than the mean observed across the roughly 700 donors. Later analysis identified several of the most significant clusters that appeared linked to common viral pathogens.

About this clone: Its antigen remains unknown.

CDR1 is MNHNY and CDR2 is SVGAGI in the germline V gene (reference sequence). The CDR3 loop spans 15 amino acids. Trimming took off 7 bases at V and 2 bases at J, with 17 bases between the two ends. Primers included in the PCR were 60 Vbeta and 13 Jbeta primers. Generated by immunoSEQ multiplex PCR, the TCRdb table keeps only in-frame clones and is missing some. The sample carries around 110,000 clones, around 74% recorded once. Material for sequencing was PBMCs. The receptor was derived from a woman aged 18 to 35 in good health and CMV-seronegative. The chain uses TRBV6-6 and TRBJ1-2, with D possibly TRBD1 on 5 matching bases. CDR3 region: CASTSVSDINYGYTF. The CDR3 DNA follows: TGTGCCAGCACCTCAGTTTCGGACATCAACTATGGCTACACCTTC.